Below are 18 T cell receptor beta chains sequenced from a single sample in a study of cytomegalovirus exposure and HLA in healthy donors (dated by TCRdb to 2016 to 2017). Library creation used the immunoSEQ multiplex PCR assay. For the multiplex PCR, a mixture combining 60 forward primers for TCR Vbeta segments and 13 reverse primers for TCR Jbeta segments was used. TCRdb's version of the immuneACCESS table is confined to in-frame rearrangements and falls short of the full clone set. An unresolved V gene accounts for under half of the shortfall where checked; the remainder is of unknown origin. Here the sample has over 130,000 clones; 82% occur a single time. The biggest ten clones account for 1.4% of the sample. The sample comprised PBMCs. These receptors were obtained from a man aged 30-40 years in good health and CMV-seropositive.

Notes on this clone: Other DNA sequences in the sample encode the same CDR3. CDR3 coding DNA: TGTGCCAGCAGTTCGACAGGGGGCACAGAAAAACTGTTTTTT. Encoded protein: CASSSTGGTEKLFF. The chain carries TRBV6-6 and TRBJ1-4; 10 nucleotides agree with TRBD1. The ends lost 4 bases at V and 8 bases at J; junction bases unmatched: 4. This CDR3 region has 14 residues. In germline, CDR1 is MNHNY, CDR2 SVGAGI (reference sequence).

This chain links TRBV7-6 with TRBJ1-1; D is possibly TRBD1 (6 bases). CDR1 is SGHVS, CDR2 FNYEAQ, per germline. This CDR3 has 14 amino acids. V lost 5 bases and J 5 bases, leaving 15 bases between the germline ends. The CDR3 nucleotides are TGTGCCAGCAGCCTCGCAGGGGCAGGGACTGAAGCTTTCTTT. The encoded protein is CASSLAGAGTEAFF.

The rearrangement joins TRBV11-2 to TRBJ2-2; 8 bases are shared with TRBD1. The germline CDR1 and CDR2 sequences are SGHAT and FQNNGV. Trimming removed 5 bases from V and 3 bases from J; junction bases left unmatched: 5. The CDR3 loop spans 15 amino acids. CDR3 DNA: TGTGCCAGCAGCCTCAGGACAGGGTACACCGGGGAGCTGTTTTTT. As protein: CASSLRTGYTGELFF.

This chain connects TRBV11-2 to TRBJ2-5; 7 positions match TRBD2. Germline assignment: CDR1 SGHAT and CDR2 FQNNGV. After removal of 4 bases from V and 0 bases from J, the junction contained 2 bases not matched to a gene. This CDR3 region has 14 residues. CDR3 nucleotide sequence: TGTGCCAGCAGCTCCGGGACTAACCAAGAGACCCAGTACTTC. This codes for CASSSGTNQETQYF.

The chain employs TRBV14 and TRBJ2-3, with 7 bases that match TRBD1. This CDR3 comprises 17 residues. The germline V gene has CDR1 SGHDN and CDR2 FVKESK. The junction had 6 bases not matched to a gene; V was cut back by 0 bases and J by 0 bases. As DNA, the CDR3 is TGTGCCAGCAGCCAAGACCCACGGGACAGTAGCACAGATACGCAGTATTTT. Encoded protein: CASSQDPRDSSTDTQYF.

The gene calls are TRBV7-3 and TRBJ1-1, with D perhaps TRBD1 (5 bases). Germline V gives CDR1 SGHTA, CDR2 FQGTGA. The ends were cut back, 5 bases at V and 1 base at J, with 11 bases in the middle. The CDR3 is made up of 14 amino acids. Here the CDR3 DNA reads TGTGCCAGCAGCGAGACAGCGTCGAACACTGAAGCTTTCTTT. This translates into CASSETASNTEAFF.

This chain connects TRBV5-1 to TRBJ1-3; perhaps TRBD1 as D (6 bases). V was clipped by 0 bases and J by 2 bases, with 12 bases between them. Germline assignment: CDR1 SGHRS and CDR2 YFSETQ. The CDR3 is made up of 16 amino acids. As DNA, the CDR3 is TGCGCCAGCAGCTTGGGATCGGGGGGCACTGGAAACACCATATATTTT. As protein: CASSLGSGGTGNTIYF.

The chain is built from TRBV28 and TRBJ1-4; D ambiguous. The CDR3 consists of 14 residues. V lost 2 bases, J lost 4 bases, and 8 bases lay in between. Germline CDR1 MDHEN, CDR2 SYDVKM. In DNA form, the CDR3 reads TGTGCCAGCAGTTTACCGAGTTATAATGAAAAACTGTTTTTT. The encoded protein is CASSLPSYNEKLFF.

Only one count was recorded for this clone. The chain has TRBV10-3 and TRBJ2-2, with D perhaps TRBD2 (6 bases). Deletions cut 0 bases from V and 6 bases from J, with 11 bases between. Germline CDR1 ENHRY, CDR2 SYGVKD. The CDR3 is made up of 15 amino acids. The chain's CDR3 is CAISESGGEAGELFF. Here the CDR3 DNA reads TGTGCCATCAGTGAGTCTGGAGGGGAGGCCGGGGAGCTGTTTTTT.

This chain joins TRBV11-3 and TRBJ1-6; no clear D gene. The germline V gene encodes CDR1 SGHNT and CDR2 YENEEA. CDR3 length: 13 residues. Trimming removed 2 bases at V and 11 bases at J, with 10 bases between. This chain's CDR3 is CASSLPTGTPLHF. Here the CDR3 DNA reads TGTGCCAGCAGCTTACCGACCGGGACACCCCTCCACTTT.

The chain recombines TRBV6-5 with TRBJ2-1; maybe TRBD2 (5 bases). The CDR3 runs to 15 residues. Germline V gene lookup returns CDR1 MNHEY and CDR2 SVGAGI. V was shortened by 7 bases and J by 0 bases, with 13 bases between the two germline ends. CDR3 DNA sequence: TGTGCCAGCACCCTGGACTCTCGCTCCTACAATGAGCAGTTCTTC. Translated, it gives CASTLDSRSYNEQFF.

The V gene is TRBV7-7, the J gene TRBJ2-5; the match to TRBD1 covers 7 bases. The tail of the sequence fits TRBJ2-7 better, so the J call may be wrong. This CDR3 is built from 14 residues. The V gene's germline CDR1 is SSHAT and CDR2 FNYEAQ (reference sequence). CDR3 protein: CASSHSDRPYEQYF. The CDR3 coding sequence is TGTGCCAGCAGCCACTCGGACAGGCCCTACGAGCAGTACTTC.

The chain recombines TRBV29-1 with TRBJ2-1; a weak D match, TRBD2 (5 bases). Trimming stripped 2 bases from V and 6 bases from J, with 14 bases between. The germline gives CDR1 SQVTM, CDR2 ANQGSEA. This CDR3 has 14 residues. CDR3 residues: CSVEPGMGGNEQFF. In nucleotides, the CDR3 is TGCAGCGTTGAACCCGGGATGGGCGGCAATGAGCAGTTCTTC.

The rearrangement joins TRBV5-8 to TRBJ2-5; D uncertain. V lost 0 bases and J 8 bases, leaving 8 bases between the germline ends. The CDR3 length is 12 residues. The germline V gene encodes CDR1 SGHTS and CDR2 YDEGEE. CDR3: CASSLGPRTQYF. The CDR3 bases are TGTGCCAGCAGCTTGGGGCCCCGCACCCAGTACTTC.

V gene TRBV25-1 combines with J gene TRBJ2-3; no reliable D call. Germline assignment: CDR1 MGHDK and CDR2 SYGVNS. Trimming removed 2 bases at V and 6 bases at J, with 3 bases between. The CDR3 sequence is 11 residues long. DNA for the CDR3: TGTGCCAGCAGTGAACGGGATACGCAGTATTTT. This gives the protein CASSERDTQYF. Using reference TRBV25-1 and TRBJ2-3 for the parts outside the CDR3, the full variable domain is EADIYQTPRYLVIGTGKKITLECSQTMGHDKMYWYQQDPGMELHLIHYSYGVNSTEKGDLSSESTVSRIRTEHFPLTLESARPSHTSQYLCASSERDTQYFGPGTRLTVL.

The rearrangement joins TRBV7-3 to TRBJ1-1; a possible D gene is TRBD1 (5 bases). V was pared by 6 bases and J by 2 bases, with 13 bases between. Germline V CDR1 and CDR2: SGHTA, FQGTGA. The CDR3 consists of 14 residues. The CDR3, as DNA: TGTGCCAGCAGGGAACAGGACACTAACACTGAAGCTTTCTTT. Translation gives CASREQDTNTEAFF.

The V call is TRBV6-1, the J call TRBJ2-2; the D gene is possibly TRBD1 (5 bases). Looked up from germline, CDR1 is MNHNS and CDR2 is SASEGT. The V end was cut by 3 bases, the J end by 5 bases, with 7 bases between. The CDR3 extends over 13 amino acids. The chain's CDR3 is CASSDPGTGELFF. CDR3 in DNA: TGTGCCAGCAGTGATCCAGGGACCGGGGAGCTGTTTTTT.

The J gene is TRBJ2-2, the V gene TRBV18; 8 nucleotides match TRBD1. This CDR3 has 16 residues. The V and J ends lost 1 base and 4 bases, in that order; junction bases with no gene match: 5. The germline V gene has CDR1 KGHSH and CDR2 LQKENI. Here the CDR3 reads CASSPRQGWATGELFF. The CDR3, as DNA: TGTGCCAGCTCACCACGACAGGGGTGGGCCACCGGGGAGCTGTTTTTT. The variable domain in full, with the rest retrieved from reference TRBV18 and TRBJ2-2, is NAGVMQNPRHLVRRRGQEARLRCSPMKGHSHVYWYRQLPEEGLKFMVYLQKENIIDESGMPKERFSAEFPKEGPSILRIQQVVRGDSAAYFCASSPRQGWATGELFFGEGSRLTVL.